The clone carrying this TCR beta chain appeared a few times. This entry is derived from a study of blood T cell repertoires in COVID-19. The data were produced by immunoSEQ multiplex PCR, yet TCRdb's version contains in-frame clones alone and is incomplete. The data hold 37,000 or so clones, with 89% observed a single time. The TCR was taken from a human donor in a cohort sampled during active COVID-19. The sequenced material came from peripheral blood.

The CDR3, as DNA: TGTGCCAGCAGTGAAGCCGGGACAGCCTCTCCTTTCTACGAGCAGTACTTC. Protein product: CASSEAGTASPFYEQYF. The chain links TRBV6-1 to TRBJ2-7; 7 bases map to TRBD1. This CDR3 is 17 amino acids long. V gave up 0 bases and J gave up 3 bases; unmatched junction bases: 11. CDR1 is MNHNS, CDR2 SASEGT, per germline.